This T cell receptor beta chain is drawn from a study of T cells in narcolepsy. About the study: Enrolled donors included narcolepsy type 1 or type 2 patients and healthy controls. Points from the study as a whole: No autoreactive T cell clone sequences appeared in some memory CD4+ repertoires. Blood of same and different patients, but not healthy controls, reportedly held recurring autoreactive clonotypes.

V was shortened by 0 bases and J by 0 bases, with 11 bases between the two germline ends. The germline V gene encodes CDR1 SGHRS and CDR2 YFSETQ. This CDR3 has 16 amino acids. TCRdb keeps only in-frame clones here, not all; method: immunoSEQ multiplex PCR. Among roughly 25,000 clones listed, around four fifths were seen once. This clone was observed a handful of times. Its antigen is still unknown. This TCR was sampled from a human donor with narcolepsy. The V call is TRBV5-1, the J call TRBJ2-3; D uncertain. Sample: CD45RA- memory CD4+ T cells from PBMCs. CDR3 bases: TGCGCCAGCAGCTTGGGCCGGGTTTTTAGCACAGATACGCAGTATTTT. Its translation: CASSLGRVFSTDTQYF.